The sequence of this T cell receptor (beta chain) was determined in a study of tumor-infiltrating lymphocytes in primary liver carcinoma listed by TCRdb under 2017. With respect to the entire study: Between late 2015 and early 2016, about five patients in China with histopathologically diagnosed primary liver carcinoma had surgical resection. Roughly 3.5 to 7.5 million productive TCRbeta reads were obtained per sample, and no significant difference in read depth was found between tissue types. For each liver tumor, the study sampled five regions along with adjacent normal tissue and blood, and applied TCRbeta repertoire sequencing, expression microarrays and whole-exome sequencing. A total of roughly 35 specimens from 5 patients underwent TCRbeta repertoire sequencing, comprising 25 tumor regions, 5 adjacent noncancerous liver tissues and 5 peripheral blood samples. The five patients had tumors staged T1-T3 N0M0, with maximum diameters ranging from 4.2 to 10 cm. Of the five patients, three men and two women aged 30 to 69 years, four had hepatocellular carcinoma and one had combined HCC and intrahepatic cholangiocarcinoma. Technical replicate repertoires showed high reproducibility, with mean shared-clone rates about 0.91 and correlation coefficients above 0.95. Overall study outcomes, separate from this receptor: Because only the TCR beta chain was sequenced and unpaired alpha chains were not captured, true repertoire diversity is likely underestimated. Comparison of CD4+ and CD8+ T cell repertoires was precluded by the use of bulk unsorted samples. Only 4 or 5 patients were included in the study, and the authors note that the findings should be validated in a larger study. Repertoire overlap was found to be higher between tumor regions (mean around 35%) than between tumor-adjacent (approximately 17%) or tumor-blood (about 14%) pairs, consistent with antigen-driven expansion. The top 250 clones made up a significantly larger repertoire fraction in tumors than in blood (p = 0.039).

Using a constant-region primer and ProtoScript II reverse transcriptase, TCRbeta-specific cDNA was reverse-transcribed from approximately 0.55 ug total RNA. The TCRbeta libraries were prepared through three rounds of nested multiplex PCR following a slightly modified ARM-PCR procedure. The first two PCR rounds used multiplex TRBV1-TRBV30 forward primers with a Cbeta reverse primer, each for approximately 11 cycles. Sample barcodes and Illumina adapters were attached in a final 25-cycle PCR using Deep VentR polymerase. Before sequencing, amplicons of 200-500 bp were gel-purified using a QIAquick gel extraction kit. The TCRbeta amplicons were sequenced with 250-bp paired-end reads on an Illumina HiSeq 2500. The study's processing was this. To recover full CDR3 sequences, reads were quality-trimmed using Trimmomatic v0.33 and paired reads were then merged using FLASH v1.2.11. V, D and J germline segments were assigned to the rearranged TCRbeta sequences using MiGEC v1.2.1b. Clonotype statistics and Shannon-Wiener diversity indices were calculated with VDJtools v1.0.0. To cut down on sampling bias, every analysis after diversity analysis relied on just the 250 most abundant clonotypes from each sample. The public reads were reprocessed in TCRdb via fastp at Q25 and MiXCR, keeping in-frame beta chains. Duplicate CDR3 protein sequences are folded into a single record with the most common DNA and genes. The V and J calls follow TCRdb's processing rather than the paper's. In all, the sample holds 300,000 to 400,000 distinct CDR3 sequences, and around 60% of those were seen once. The top ten clonotypes cover under 8% of the sample.

TRIzol reagent was used to extract blood RNA from unsorted whole blood, while the DNeasy Blood & Tissue kit provided the germline DNA. At the time of sampling, the patients were treatment-naive and had chronic HBV infection. Before surgery, around 4 milliliters of peripheral blood were drawn into K2EDTA tubes. This clonotype showed up many times. Its antigen remains unidentified. Base qualities are not provided; no much larger clone lies one nucleotide away. The trim is 4 bases for V and 7 bases for J, with a gap of 11 bases between the germline ends. The CDR3 runs 12 residues from the cysteine to the phenylalanine. The only DNA kept is the CDR3, 36 bases in frame from the first base. Looking up the germline V gene yields CDR1 MNHNS and CDR2 SASEGT.

The chain is assembled from TRBV6-1 and TRBJ2-7; no D gene is confidently identified. This clonotype originated in a middle-aged man with primary liver carcinoma and hepatitis B virus infection. Sequencing was performed on peripheral blood. CDR3 reads: CASSAGHREQYF. The DNA sequence follows: TGTGCCAGCAGTGCGGGTCACCGGGAGCAGTACTTC.